What follows are 10 T cell receptor beta chains derived from one specimen sequenced in a study of blood T cell repertoires in COVID-19. The table came from immunoSEQ multiplex PCR; TCRdb's copy has only in-frame clones and leaves some out. Of 90,000 to 110,000 clones listed, 80% to 90% are singletons. The sequencing sample was made of peripheral blood. The receptors were sampled from a human donor in a cohort sampled during active COVID-19.

This clone was seen only once. CDR3 loop: CASSSFLAVSTDTQYF. For the CDR3, the DNA is TGCGCCAGCAGCTCCTTTCTAGCGGTTAGCACAGATACGCAGTATTTT. The V and J genes are TRBV5-1 and TRBJ2-3; 7 nucleotides agree with TRBD2. CDR3 length equals 16 residues. The V gene end was trimmed by 3 bases and the J gene end by 0 bases; junction bases not matched to a gene: 7. Germline lookup yields CDR1 SGHRS and CDR2 YFSETQ.

This clone was detected only a few times. This specimen includes other DNA sequences encoding the same CDR3. V usage is TRBV19 and J usage is TRBJ2-1; TRBD1 is a possible D gene (6 bases). The V end was cut by 6 bases, the J end by 0 bases, with 12 bases between. In germline, CDR1 is LNHDA, CDR2 SQIVND (reference sequence). This CDR3 comprises 15 residues. CDR3 DNA sequence: TGTGCCAGTAGGCTAGACAGGAGCTCCTACAATGAGCAGTTCTTC. Translation gives CASRLDRSSYNEQFF.

In regard to this clone: At the DNA level, this CDR3 is encoded by other sequences in the same sample as well. The rearrangement uses TRBV5-6 and TRBJ2-5, with D unresolved. Trimming pared 1 base from V and 5 bases from J, leaving 3 bases between. CDR1 and CDR2 (germline): SGHDT, YYEEEE. This CDR3 has 11 amino acids. In DNA, the CDR3 is TGTGCCAGCAGCTTGAGCGAGACCCAGTACTTC. It yields the protein CASSLSETQYF.

The J gene is TRBJ1-2, the V gene TRBV7-2; 9 bases agree with TRBD1. The CDR3 has 15 residues. From germline, CDR1 is SGHTA and CDR2 FQGNSA. V lost 6 bases and J lost 4; bases outside the gene matches: 9. The CDR3 spells CASRGDRATFYGYTF. CDR3 sequence (DNA): TGTGCCAGCAGGGGGGACAGGGCCACTTTCTATGGCTACACCTTC.

The V and J genes are TRBV5-4 and TRBJ2-1; possibly TRBD2 for D (6 bases). Trimming left V 4 bases short and J 7 bases short, with 15 bases between. Germline CDR1 SGHNT, CDR2 YYREEE (reference sequence). CDR3 length equals 14 residues. The CDR3 DNA reads as TGTGCCAGCAGCCCAGGAGGGGTGGGGAATGAGCAGTTCTTC. This gives the protein CASSPGGVGNEQFF.

The chain has TRBV6-5 and TRBJ2-2; D not certain. The CDR3 runs 13 residues. The V end lost 4 bases, the J end lost 2 bases, and 5 bases lay between the germline ends. CDR1 MNHEY and CDR2 SVGAGI come from the germline V gene. The CDR3 DNA reads TGTGCCAGCAGTTCTAGAAACACCGGGGAGCTGTTTTTT. Protein product: CASSSRNTGELFF.

This rearrangement joins TRBV6-8 to TRBJ1-5, with D possibly being TRBD1 (6 bases). This CDR3 has 16 amino acids. V was clipped by 0 bases and J by 4 bases, with 13 bases between them. Germline-derived CDR1 and CDR2 are MNHGY and SAAAGT. The CDR3 loop reads CASSYSGGWENQPQHF. The CDR3 DNA reads TGTGCCAGCAGTTACTCAGGGGGATGGGAAAATCAGCCCCAGCATTTT.

This clone has a single count. The chain carries TRBV7-2 and TRBJ2-2; D gene ambiguous. The V end lost 2 bases, the J end lost 3 bases, and 16 bases lay between the germline ends. The CDR3 sequence is 17 residues long. Germline assignment: CDR1 SGHTA and CDR2 FQGNSA. CDR3 sequence: CASSLPSRSRDTGELFF. CDR3 bases: TGTGCCAGCAGCTTACCCTCGCGAAGCCGGGACACCGGGGAGCTGTTTTTT.

This rearrangement joins TRBV27 to TRBJ2-7, with D possibly TRBD1 on 5 matching bases. V was shortened by 0 bases and J by 1 base, with 13 bases between the two germline ends. This CDR3 has 16 amino acids. Germline V gene sequence: CDR1 MNHEY, CDR2 SMNVEV (reference sequence). CDR3 residues: CASSLSALGLSYEQYF. The CDR3 DNA reads TGTGCCAGCAGTTTATCGGCCCTGGGGCTTTCCTACGAGCAGTACTTC.

CDR3 protein: CASSAWRLTGPTEAFF. The CDR3 DNA reads TGTGCCAGCAGCGCCTGGCGGTTGACAGGCCCCACTGAAGCTTTCTTT. V and J are TRBV7-3 and TRBJ1-1; weak D call: TRBD1 (6 bases). V was clipped by 5 bases and J by 4 bases, with 20 bases between them. This CDR3 is 16 amino acids long. Per the germline V gene, CDR1 is SGHTA and CDR2 is FQGTGA.